Shown below are 32 T cell receptor beta chains from a single sample sequenced in a study of siplizumab effects on memory and regulatory T cells. Libraries were prepared by immunoSEQ multiplex PCR; TCRdb keeps only in-frame clonotypes and omits some of them. The top ten hold roughly 1.7% of the sample, which has fewer than 70,000 clones, over 80% seen once. What was sequenced was Tregs sorted from blood. The receptors stem from a human donor in good health.

The chain carries TRBV15 and TRBJ2-7; the D gene could be TRBD1 or TRBD2 (5 bases each). Germline assignment: CDR1 LNHNV and CDR2 YYDKDF (reference sequence). The CDR3 loop spans 17 amino acids. The V end lost 1 base, the J end lost 2 bases, and 18 bases lay between the germline ends. The CDR3 DNA sequence: TGTGCCACCAGCAGAGCAGGGAGCTCTTCGGTCCCCTACGAGCAGTACTTC. This sequence encodes CATSRAGSSSVPYEQYF.

This rearrangement joins TRBV7-3 to TRBJ2-5; the D gene is possibly TRBD2 (5 bases). Germline V CDR1 and CDR2: SGHTA, FQGTGA. The CDR3 contains 13 residues. V was clipped by 5 bases and J by 4 bases, with 11 bases between them. The CDR3 loop reads CASSLSAGETQYF. CDR3 coding DNA: TGTGCCAGCAGCCTAAGTGCGGGAGAGACCCAGTACTTC.

CDR3 bases: TGCGCCAGCAGCTTCAACAGGTTCGGCCGGGGGAGTGAAAAACTGTTTTTT. It translates to CASSFNRFGRGSEKLFF. The chain carries TRBV5-1 and TRBJ1-4; possibly TRBD1 for D (5 bases). Germline V CDR1 and CDR2: SGHRS, YFSETQ. V lost 2 bases to trimming and J lost 7 bases, with 21 bases between them. CDR3 length: 17 residues.

The chain links TRBV10-3 to TRBJ2-1; maybe TRBD2 (6 bases). V lost 6 bases, J lost 0 bases, and 9 bases lay in between. The CDR3 sequence is 14 residues long. CDR1 ENHRY and CDR2 SYGVKD come from the germline V gene. The CDR3 nucleotides read TGTGCCATCAGAGACGGGAGCTCCTACAATGAGCAGTTCTTC. Translating it yields CAIRDGSSYNEQFF.

In this sample, this clone turned up once. The chain employs TRBV19 and TRBJ1-2; weak D call: TRBD1 (5 bases). Germline V gives CDR1 LNHDA, CDR2 SQIVND (reference sequence). V dropped 6 bases and J dropped 2 bases, with 19 bases sitting between them. CDR3 length: 16 residues. The CDR3 nucleotides are TGTGCCAGTAGCTTCGTGAGGGACTTGCGAAACTATGGCTACACCTTC. Residues: CASSFVRDLRNYGYTF. Filled out from reference TRBV19 and TRBJ1-2, the complete variable domain reads DGGITQSPKYLFRKEGQNVTLSCEQNLNHDAMYWYRQDPGQGLRLIYYSQIVNDFQKGDIAEGYSVSREKKESFPLTVTSAQKNPTAFYLCASSFVRDLRNYGYTFGSGTRLTVV.

V is TRBV7-9 and J is TRBJ2-7, with unresolved D. The CDR3 consists of 15 residues. V was clipped by 5 bases and J by 0 bases, with 14 bases between them. Per germline, CDR1 SEHNR and CDR2 FQNEAQ (reference sequence). As DNA, the CDR3 is TGTGCCAGCAGCCCCCTGTCGCACTCCTCCTACGAGCAGTACTTC. Protein: CASSPLSHSSYEQYF.

The rearrangement links TRBV27 to TRBJ1-1, with 8 bases matching TRBD1. The CDR3 is 14 amino acids. V shed 5 bases, J shed 6 bases, and the junction held 8 bases outside the gene matches. In germline, CDR1 is MNHEY, CDR2 SMNVEV (reference sequence). CDR3 bases: TGTGCCAGCAGTCAGGACAGGGTGGCGCCTGAAGCTTTCTTT. It yields the protein CASSQDRVAPEAFF.

This chain connects TRBV19 to TRBJ2-7; tentative D call: TRBD1 (6 bases). Germline-derived CDR1 and CDR2 are LNHDA and SQIVND (reference sequence). This CDR3 region has 12 residues. Trimming left V 5 bases short and J 6 bases short, with 11 bases between. The CDR3 reads CASSSTGFEQYF. CDR3 DNA: TGTGCCAGTAGTTCGACAGGCTTCGAGCAGTACTTC.

J is TRBJ2-7 and V is TRBV7-2; D gene unclear. CDR3 length: 12 residues. V lost 5 bases and J lost 6, with 11 bases in between. Germline assignment: CDR1 SGHTA and CDR2 FQGNSA. The CDR3 bases are TGTGCCAGCAGCCCAGCTCGGTCCGAGCAGTACTTC. Protein sequence: CASSPARSEQYF.

This clone was detected once. This rearrangement joins TRBV29-1 to TRBJ2-7; D unresolved. Germline V lookup: CDR1 SQVTM, CDR2 ANQGSEA. The germline V and J ends were trimmed by 6 bases and 3 bases, with 12 bases remaining between them. CDR3 length equals 12 residues. The CDR3 nucleotides read TGCAGCGTGATGACCCCCCACTACGAGCAGTACTTC. Translated, it gives CSVMTPHYEQYF.

The DNA for the CDR3 is TGTGCCAGCAGCTTAGGGTTAGGCACGGGGTCAGATACGCAGTATTTT. Translating gives CASSLGLGTGSDTQYF. The J gene is TRBJ2-3, the V gene TRBV7-2; D possibly corresponds to TRBD2 (5 bases). The CDR3 extends over 16 amino acids. V lost 1 base, J lost 4 bases, and 15 bases lay in between. The germline gives CDR1 SGHTA, CDR2 FQGNSA.

This chain uses TRBV25-1 with TRBJ1-5, with D uncertain. The CDR3 runs to 14 residues. The V end was cut by 3 bases, the J end by 3 bases, with 9 bases between. CDR1 MGHDK and CDR2 SYGVNS come from the germline V gene. The CDR3 nucleotides are TGTGCCAGCAGTGATCCGGGGTCCAATCAGCCCCAGCATTTT. Translation: CASSDPGSNQPQHF.

The chain couples TRBV4-1 to TRBJ1-5; D is ambiguous. The germline CDR1 and CDR2 sequences are MGHRA and YSYEKL. Trimming cost V 8 bases and J 0 bases, with 11 bases left between them. There are 14 residues in the CDR3. CDR3 nucleotide sequence: TGCGCCAGCGGTACTACCTATAGCAATCAGCCCCAGCATTTT. Translating gives CASGTTYSNQPQHF.

The genes are TRBV6-5 and TRBJ1-5; no clear D gene. This CDR3 is built from 13 residues. Germline lookup yields CDR1 MNHEY and CDR2 SVGAGI. V was pared by 3 bases and J by 7 bases, with 10 bases between. In DNA form, the CDR3 reads TGTGCCAGCAGTTATATCTGGGGACAGCCCCAGCATTTT. Protein sequence: CASSYIWGQPQHF.

The rearrangement uses TRBV7-9 and TRBJ2-5, with TRBD2 identical over 7 bases. The CDR3 is 14 amino acids. Germline CDR1 SEHNR, CDR2 FQNEAQ (reference sequence). J was trimmed by 5 bases and V by 1 base; bases with no gene match: 4. The CDR3 loop is CASSLVGGSETQYF. Here the CDR3 DNA reads TGTGCCAGCAGCTTAGTGGGCGGGAGCGAGACCCAGTACTTC.

The CDR3 DNA is TGTGCCAGCTCACCACCAAGCGGGTCCCTCACCGGGGAGCTGTTTTTT. Translated: CASSPPSGSLTGELFF. This sequence joins TRBV18 and TRBJ2-2; perhaps TRBD2 as D (6 bases). The V and J ends lost 0 bases and 4 bases respectively, with 12 bases between them. There are 16 residues in the CDR3. The germline V gene has CDR1 KGHSH and CDR2 LQKENI.

V is TRBV6-1 and J is TRBJ1-4; D unclear. The length of the CDR3 is 11 residues. The germline CDR1 and CDR2 sequences are MNHNS and SASEGT. Trimming removed 3 bases at V and 8 bases at J, with 4 bases between. CDR3 protein: CASSDREKLFF. The CDR3 DNA sequence: TGTGCCAGCAGTGACAGGGAAAAACTGTTTTTT.

The chain employs TRBV15 and TRBJ1-4; no definite D call. Germline V gives CDR1 LNHNV, CDR2 YYDKDF (reference sequence). Trimming shortened V by 3 bases and J by 0 bases, and 11 bases separated the two germline ends. This CDR3 has 16 residues. The DNA for the CDR3 is TGTGCCACCAGCAGGGGGTTGGGCACAACTAATGAAAAACTGTTTTTT. Residues: CATSRGLGTTNEKLFF. The full variable domain, with the rest looked up from reference TRBV15 and TRBJ1-4, is DAMVIQNPRYQVTQFGKPVTLSCSQTLNHNVMYWYQQKSSQAPKLLFHYYDKDFNNEADTPDNFQSRRPNTSFCFLDIRSPGLGDTAMYLCATSRGLGTTNEKLFFGSGTQLSVL.

The V gene is TRBV6-1, the J gene TRBJ2-3; 13 nucleotides align to TRBD2. The CDR3 is 15 amino acids. Germline CDR1 reads MNHNS; CDR2 reads SASEGT. V was clipped by 6 bases and J by 5 bases; unmatched bases: 5. The CDR3 is CASSAGTSGIDTQYF. CDR3 in DNA: TGTGCCAGCAGCGCCGGGACTAGCGGGATAGATACGCAGTATTTT.

V gene TRBV28 combines with J gene TRBJ1-1, with D unclear. Germline values: CDR1 MDHEN, CDR2 SYDVKM. Trimming left V 0 bases short and J 2 bases short, with 4 bases between. This CDR3 has 13 residues. The DNA for the CDR3 is TGTGCCAGCAGTTTATGGGGTAACACTGAAGCTTTCTTT. Translated: CASSLWGNTEAFF. Variable domain in full (rest from reference TRBV28 and TRBJ1-1): DVKVTQSSRYLVKRTGEKVFLECVQDMDHENMFWYRQDPGLGLRLIYFSYDVKMKEKGDIPEGYSVSREKKERFSLILESASTNQTSMYLCASSLWGNTEAFFGQGTRLTVV.

The chain employs TRBV19 and TRBJ2-4; 9 positions agree with TRBD1. The germline V gene has CDR1 LNHDA and CDR2 SQIVND (reference sequence). Trimming removed 5 bases from V and 11 bases from J; junction bases left unmatched: 10. This CDR3 spans 14 amino acids. CDR3 region: CASSPPGQGTVQYF. The CDR3 region has the DNA TGTGCCAGTAGTCCCCCGGGACAGGGAACAGTTCAGTACTTC.

The CDR3, as DNA: TGTGCCAGCAGCTTAAAGGCGGGGGCCACTGAAGCTTTCTTT. It codes for CASSLKAGATEAFF. This chain uses TRBV7-2 with TRBJ1-1; perhaps TRBD1 as D (6 bases). CDR1 is SGHTA, CDR2 FQGNSA, per germline. Trimming removed 2 bases at V and 4 bases at J, with 11 bases between. The CDR3 is 14 residues long. Variable domain in full (rest from reference TRBV7-2 and TRBJ1-1): GAGVSQSPSNKVTEKGKDVELRCDPISGHTALYWYRQSLGQGLEFLIYFQGNSAPDKSGLPSDRFSAERTGGSVSTLTIQRTQQEDSAVYLCASSLKAGATEAFFGQGTRLTVV.

This chain links TRBV28 with TRBJ2-7; TRBD2 agrees at 10 bases. Germline CDR1 and CDR2: MDHEN and SYDVKM. V shed 2 bases and J 4 bases; nucleotides not matched to a gene: 11. The CDR3 covers 17 residues. Here the CDR3 reads CASSLEWLAGVKYEQYF. CDR3 nucleotides: TGTGCCAGCAGTTTAGAGTGGCTAGCGGGAGTAAAGTACGAGCAGTACTTC.

The chain uses TRBV5-1 and TRBJ2-3, with TRBD2 identical over 15 bases. This CDR3 spans 19 amino acids. Per the germline V gene, CDR1 is SGHRS and CDR2 is YFSETQ. Trimming took 4 bases from V and 0 from J; bases not matched to a gene: 9. The CDR3, as DNA: TGCGCCAGCAGCAAAGGACTAGCGGGAGGGATTTCTAGCACAGATACGCAGTATTTT. It codes for CASSKGLAGGISSTDTQYF.

The chain is built from TRBV7-9 and TRBJ1-2; possible D gene TRBD1, 5 bases. The CDR3 loop spans 16 amino acids. V was clipped by 1 base and J by 8 bases, with 20 bases between them. Germline CDR1 is SEHNR and CDR2 is FQNEAQ (reference sequence). In DNA, the CDR3 is TGTGCCAGCAGCTTAGGCCTGCAGGGCTGGGTGGAAGGCTACACCTTC. It encodes CASSLGLQGWVEGYTF.

About this clone: One junction end does not reproduce the germline sequence, and a read error may be involved. The chain uses TRBV29-1 and TRBJ1-5; 8 bases line up with TRBD1. The germline gives CDR1 SQVTM, CDR2 ANQGSEA. CDR3 size: 12 residues. CDR3 protein: CSVWDRNQSQHF. The DNA for the CDR3 is TGCAGCGTTTGGGACAGGAATCAGTCCCAGCATTTT.

This clone was seen just once. V usage is TRBV5-6 and J usage is TRBJ2-3; tentative D call: TRBD1 (6 bases). The V gene lost 4 bases and the J gene lost 3 bases, with 15 bases spanning the gap. This CDR3 region has 15 residues. Germline assignment: CDR1 SGHDT and CDR2 YYEEEE. The CDR3 loop reads CASSGGVRGTDTQYF. CDR3 coding DNA: TGTGCCAGCAGCGGGGGAGTTAGGGGGACAGATACGCAGTATTTT.

CDR3 amino acids: CASSERREKQETQYF. The CDR3 DNA sequence: TGTGCCAGCAGCGAGAGGAGGGAGAAACAAGAGACCCAGTACTTC. This chain uses TRBV9 with TRBJ2-5; possible D gene TRBD2, 6 bases. The CDR3 totals 15 residues. Trimming pared 3 bases from V and 2 bases from J, leaving 14 bases between. Germline V gene sequence: CDR1 SGDLS, CDR2 YYNGEE.

This chain connects TRBV28 to TRBJ2-7; D is ambiguous. CDR1 and CDR2 from the germline V gene are MDHEN and SYDVKM. Between the trimmed V and J ends, which lost 5 bases and 2 bases, there was a span of 7 bases. CDR3 length: 12 residues. The DNA of the CDR3 is TGTGCCAGCAGTCGCACTACCTACGAGCAGTACTTC. Its translation is CASSRTTYEQYF.

This clone was seen a handful of times. The chain is built from TRBV15 and TRBJ2-1; either TRBD1 or TRBD2 may supply D (6 bases each). The CDR3 loop spans 19 amino acids. The V gene's germline CDR1 is LNHNV and CDR2 YYDKDF (reference sequence). The ends were cut back, 0 bases at V and 8 bases at J, with 26 bases in the middle. CDR3 coding DNA: TGTGCCACCAGCAGAGATAGGAGGCGGGGACAAGGGGTAACGGATGAGCAGTTCTTC. Protein sequence: CATSRDRRRGQGVTDEQFF.

The rearrangement joins TRBV30 to TRBJ2-3, with TRBD2 matching over 10 bases. The V gene's germline CDR1 is GTSNPN and CDR2 SVGIG (reference sequence). J was trimmed by 1 base and V by 2 bases; bases with no gene match: 6. The CDR3 has 16 amino acids. CDR3 DNA sequence: TGTGCCTGGAGTCCTAGACTAGCGGGTCGCACAGATACGCAGTATTTT. Residues: CAWSPRLAGRTDTQYF.

This chain connects TRBV2 to TRBJ2-1; the D gene is possibly TRBD2 (5 bases). V lost 6 bases and J 12 bases, leaving 12 bases between the germline ends. This CDR3 is 11 amino acids long. Germline CDR1 reads SNHLY; CDR2 reads FYNNEI. In DNA, the CDR3 is TGTGCCAGCAGACGGCAAGGAGGGCAGTTCTTC. Translation gives CASRRQGGQFF.